Below, 10 T cell receptor beta chains from the same sample are listed, as sequenced in a study of naive and memory T cell subsets. Two oligonucleotides, mixed equimolar, formed the beta constant-region primer covering TRBC1 and TRBC2. From the UMI-ligation and nested PCR reads, TCRdb called clonotypes with MiXCR, one entry per CDR3 protein. This table holds 84,000 or so distinct CDR3 sequences, roughly 7.3% found once. The material sequenced was central memory CD4+ T cells from blood. The receptors derive from a human donor in good health.

This clonotype turned up a few times. This rearrangement joins TRBV5-5 to TRBJ2-3, with D perhaps being TRBD1 or TRBD2 (5 bases each). The CDR3 contains 16 residues. The germline gives CDR1 SGHKS, CDR2 YYEKEE (reference sequence). Trimming took off 3 bases at V and 1 base at J, with 15 bases between the two ends. The DNA for the CDR3 is TGTGCCAGCAGCTCGACAGATGGGGGTCGCACAGATACGCAGTATTTT. It codes for CASSSTDGGRTDTQYF.

The CDR3 region is CAGQSPDRSTDTQYF. The CDR3, as DNA: TGCGCCGGGCAATCTCCGGACAGGAGCACAGATACGCAGTATTTT. The chain is built from TRBV23-1 and TRBJ2-3; TRBD1 matches at 7 bases. TRBV23-1 is sorted into the ORF group, with uncertain function. Trimming cost V 11 bases and J 0 bases; bases outside gene matches: 11. There are 15 residues in the CDR3.

This clonotype has ten or more counts. The chain has TRBV27 and TRBJ2-5, with 8 bases aligning to TRBD2. The germline V gene has CDR1 MNHEY and CDR2 SMNVEV (reference sequence). The V segment lost 5 bases and the J segment 2 bases; nucleotides outside the gene matches: 4. This CDR3 is 14 amino acids long. Here the CDR3 reads CASSRRGGQETQYF. In nucleotides, the CDR3 is TGTGCCAGCAGTCGCCGCGGGGGGCAAGAGACCCAGTACTTC.

This clonotype has more than one count but fewer than ten. The chain employs TRBV4-2 and TRBJ1-4; D perhaps matches TRBD1 (6 bases). The germline V gene encodes CDR1 LGHNA and CDR2 YNFKEQ. The length of the CDR3 is 16 residues. The germline V and J ends were trimmed by 0 bases and 6 bases, with 14 bases remaining between them. CDR3 protein: CASSQDRPSGDEKLFF. DNA for the CDR3: TGTGCCAGCAGCCAAGATAGGCCCTCAGGGGATGAAAAACTGTTTTTT.

This clonotype was seen repeatedly, ten times or more. The rearrangement links TRBV6-4 to TRBJ1-2; 7 bases are shared with TRBD1. The CDR3 is 14 amino acids. CDR1 and CDR2 (germline): MRHNA, SNTAGT. V lost 6 bases, J lost 0 bases, and 4 bases stayed unmatched. Here the CDR3 reads CASSRDRSNYGYTF. The CDR3 coding sequence is TGTGCCAGCAGCCGGGACAGATCTAACTATGGCTACACCTTC.

The rearrangement joins TRBV14 to TRBJ1-3; no clear D. Trimming pared 2 bases from V and 7 bases from J, leaving 15 bases between. Germline CDR1 SGHDN, CDR2 FVKESK. This CDR3 has 15 residues. CDR3 amino acids: CASSQTIQRSNTIYF. Here the CDR3 DNA reads TGTGCCAGCAGCCAAACCATACAACGTTCTAACACCATATATTTT.

This clonotype was picked up a small number of times. This rearrangement joins TRBV18 to TRBJ1-3, with D unresolved. Deletions cut 3 bases from V and 0 bases from J, with 6 bases between. CDR1 KGHSH and CDR2 LQKENI come from the germline V gene. The CDR3 totals 14 residues. The CDR3 spells CASSPADSGNTIYF. In nucleotides, the CDR3 is TGTGCCAGCTCACCGGCAGACTCTGGAAACACCATATATTTT.

This clonotype has a count of ten or more. This chain uses TRBV29-1 with TRBJ2-1; TRBD2 agrees at 8 bases. Germline V gives CDR1 SQVTM, CDR2 ANQGSEA. V lost 2 bases and J lost 4; bases outside the gene matches: 7. The CDR3 is 15 residues long. The CDR3 nucleotides read TGCAGCGTTGAATCAGGCGGGGGGACATACAATGAGCAGTTCTTC. Protein product: CSVESGGGTYNEQFF.

This clonotype was recorded many times. The gene calls are TRBV6-5 and TRBJ2-7; either TRBD1 or TRBD2 may supply D (6 bases each). Deletions cut 4 bases from V and 3 bases from J, with 10 bases between. The CDR3 loop spans 13 amino acids. Germline V gene data show CDR1 as MNHEY and CDR2 as SVGAGI. CDR3 bases: TGTGCCAGCAGTTCGGGGGCCGTCTACGAGCAGTACTTC. It translates to CASSSGAVYEQYF.

This clonotype has a count of ten or more. This sequence joins TRBV29-1 and TRBJ1-1, with D uncertain. The CDR3 spans 12 residues. Germline values: CDR1 SQVTM, CDR2 ANQGSEA. V dropped 7 bases and J dropped 0 bases, with 9 bases sitting between them. The CDR3 DNA sequence: TGCAGCGCCGGGTTCATGAACACTGAAGCTTTCTTT. It encodes CSAGFMNTEAFF.